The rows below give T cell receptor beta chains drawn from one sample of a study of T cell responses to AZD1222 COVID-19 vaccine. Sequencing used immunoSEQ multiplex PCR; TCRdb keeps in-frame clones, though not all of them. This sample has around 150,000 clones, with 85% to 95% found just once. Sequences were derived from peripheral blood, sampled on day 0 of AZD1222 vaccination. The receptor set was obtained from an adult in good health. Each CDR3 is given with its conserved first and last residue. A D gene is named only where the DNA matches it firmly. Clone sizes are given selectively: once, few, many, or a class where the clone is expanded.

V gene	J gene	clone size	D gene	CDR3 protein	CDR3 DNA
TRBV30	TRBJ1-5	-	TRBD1	CAWGTDRVQPQHF	TGTGCCTGGGGCACGGACAGGGTTCAGCCCCAGCATTTT
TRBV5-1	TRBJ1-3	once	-	CASSLEVYGHGRNTIYF	TGCGCCAGCAGCTTGGAAGTGTACGGACACGGGAGGAACACCATATATTTT
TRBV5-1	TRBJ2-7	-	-	CASSLNGQTYEQYF	TGCGCCAGCAGCTTGAACGGGCAAACCTACGAGCAGTACTTC
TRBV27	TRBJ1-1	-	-	CASSFLGTLNTEAFF	TGTGCCAGCAGTTTCCTAGGCACTTTGAACACTGAAGCTTTCTTT
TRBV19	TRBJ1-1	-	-	CASSIGAGNMNTEAFF	TGTGCCAGTAGTATCGGGGCTGGTAACATGAACACTGAAGCTTTCTTT
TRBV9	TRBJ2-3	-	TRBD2	CASSPSGTGTDTQYF	TGTGCCAGCAGCCCGAGCGGGACGGGCACAGATACGCAGTATTTT
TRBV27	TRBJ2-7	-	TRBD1	CASSLKGAASYEQYF	TGTGCCAGCAGTTTAAAGGGGGCGGCGTCCTACGAGCAGTACTTC
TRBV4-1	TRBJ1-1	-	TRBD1	CASSQPRTGIVLDTEAFF	TGCGCCAGCAGCCAACCCAGGACAGGGATCGTGCTGGACACTGAAGCTTTCTTT
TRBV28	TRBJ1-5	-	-	CASSLPGSTNQPQHF	TGTGCCAGCAGTCTGCCAGGGAGTACCAATCAGCCCCAGCATTTT
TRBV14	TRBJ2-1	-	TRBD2	CASKKREDSYNEQFF	TGTGCCAGCAAAAAGCGGGAGGACTCCTACAATGAGCAGTTCTTC
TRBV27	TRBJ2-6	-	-	CASSFASGANVLTF	TGTGCCAGCAGTTTCGCCTCTGGGGCCAACGTCCTGACTTTC
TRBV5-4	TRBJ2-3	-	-	CASSLKLAASTDTQYF	TGTGCCAGCAGCTTGAAGCTAGCAGCTAGCACAGATACGCAGTATTTT
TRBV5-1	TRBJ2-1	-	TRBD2	CASSAGTSGIDEQFF	TGCGCCAGCAGCGCCGGGACTAGTGGTATCGATGAGCAGTTCTTC
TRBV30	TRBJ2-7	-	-	CAWSAGVRGGPAYEQYF	TGTGCCTGGAGTGCGGGGGTGAGGGGGGGCCCCGCTTACGAGCAGTACTTC
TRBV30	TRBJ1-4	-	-	CAWRAEKLFF	TGTGCCTGGAGGGCCGAAAAACTGTTTTTT
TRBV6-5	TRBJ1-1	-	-	CASLIHGVVEGEAFF	TGTGCCAGCTTGATACATGGGGTGGTGGAGGGCGAAGCTTTCTTT